These 19 T cell receptor beta chains share one sample of origin, sequenced in a study of blood T cell repertoires in COVID-19 (dated by TCRdb to the early 2020s). The library relied on the immunoSEQ multiplex PCR assay. TCRdb took this table from immuneACCESS and kept in-frame rearrangements with V and J called. Such tables lack part of the clones; where checked against another copy, unresolved V genes explain under half of the gap, and the rest is unexplained. The table for this sample lists 20,000 to 30,000 clones; around 89% of them were counted only once. The ten largest clones take up 1.5% to 2% of the sample. Input material: peripheral blood. The receptors originated from a woman in her sixties or seventies with active COVID-19.

This rearrangement joins TRBV28 to TRBJ1-5; D possibly corresponds to TRBD1 (5 bases). Trimming left V 10 bases short and J 5 bases short, with 18 bases between. CDR1 is MDHEN, CDR2 SYDVKM, per germline. The CDR3 runs 14 residues. CDR3 region: CAIHRDSDYQPQHF. The CDR3 DNA reads as TGTGCCATTCACCGGGACTCCGATTATCAGCCCCAGCATTTT.

J is TRBJ1-1 and V is TRBV7-9; D gene uncertain. This CDR3 region has 15 residues. Trimming shortened V by 5 bases and J by 2 bases, and 15 bases separated the two germline ends. Germline values: CDR1 SEHNR, CDR2 FQNEAQ (reference sequence). CDR3 amino acids: CASSGPVGGNTEAFF. The CDR3 nucleotides read TGTGCCAGCAGCGGTCCGGTCGGAGGAAACACTGAAGCTTTCTTT.

The sample holds one count of this clone. The chain recombines TRBV5-6 with TRBJ2-2; D is perhaps TRBD1 (6 bases). The ends were cut back, 3 bases at V and 0 bases at J, with 9 bases in the middle. The length of the CDR3 is 15 residues. Germline CDR1 is SGHDT and CDR2 is YYEEEE. The CDR3 sequence: CASSYRASNTGELFF. CDR3 nucleotide sequence: TGTGCCAGCAGCTACAGGGCCTCGAACACCGGGGAGCTGTTTTTT. The variable domain in full, completed from reference TRBV5-6 and TRBJ2-2, reads DAGVTQSPTHLIKTRGQQVTLRCSPKSGHDTVSWYQQALGQGPQFIFQYYEEEERQRGNFPDRFSGHQFPNYSSELNVNALLLGDSALYLCASSYRASNTGELFFGEGSRLTVL.

J is TRBJ2-3 and V is TRBV5-1; tentatively, D is TRBD2 (6 bases). The CDR3 covers 17 residues. CDR1 SGHRS and CDR2 YFSETQ come from the germline V gene. V dropped 5 bases and J dropped 1 base, with 20 bases sitting between them. In nucleotides, the CDR3 is TGCGCCAGCAGTGTCACTAGCCTGGGAACTGGCACAGATACGCAGTATTTT. Protein sequence: CASSVTSLGTGTDTQYF.

The genes are TRBV9 and TRBJ2-3, with 7 nucleotides matching TRBD2. CDR3 length: 16 amino acids. Germline CDR1 and CDR2: SGDLS and YYNGEE. V trimming: 3 bases; J trimming: 2 bases; junction bases outside the gene matches: 9. The CDR3 loop reads CASSAGPGGLTDTQYF. In DNA, the CDR3 is TGTGCCAGCAGCGCCGGCCCGGGAGGCCTCACAGATACGCAGTATTTT. Using reference TRBV9 and TRBJ2-3 for the parts outside the CDR3, the full variable domain is DSGVTQTPKHLITATGQRVTLRCSPRSGDLSVYWYQQSLDQGLQFLIQYYNGEERAKGNILERFSAQQFPDLHSELNLSSLELGDSALYFCASSAGPGGLTDTQYFGPGTRLTVL.

In DNA, the CDR3 is TGTGCCAGCAGCCAAGAATTGGAGAGGGCAGCGGGAGGGCCCTCAGATACGCAGTATTTT. Translation gives CASSQELERAAGGPSDTQYF. The V call is TRBV3-1 (or the pseudogene TRBV3-2), the J call TRBJ2-3; TRBD2 matches at 10 bases. The CDR3 covers 20 residues. CDR1 and CDR2 (germline): LGHDT, YNNKEL (reference sequence). Germline trimming cut 0 bases from V and 4 bases from J; bases unmatched to any gene: 16.

The chain has TRBV6-5 and TRBJ2-1; 12 positions match TRBD2. The CDR3 is made up of 14 amino acids. CDR1 MNHEY and CDR2 SVGAGI come from the germline V gene. The V segment lost 6 bases and the J segment 8 bases; nucleotides outside the gene matches: 5. The CDR3 spells CASRTSGRMHEQFF. CDR3 in DNA: TGTGCCAGCAGGACTAGCGGGAGAATGCATGAGCAGTTCTTC.

The rearrangement links TRBV1 to TRBJ2-2; the DNA was not compared with TRBD2, the D call given in the table. TRBV1 is described as a pseudogene. There are 16 residues in the CDR3. The CDR3 reads CTSSHQLAGEHGELFF. CDR3 DNA sequence: TGCACCAGCAGCCATCAACTAGCGGGAGAGCACGGGGAGCTGTTTTTT.

J is TRBJ1-2 and V is TRBV6-2 or TRBV6-3; D is uncertain. The CDR3 extends over 16 amino acids. V was trimmed by 6 bases and J by 4 bases, leaving 21 bases between them. CDR1 MNHEY and CDR2 SVGEGT come from the germline V gene. CDR3 nucleotides: TGTGCCAGCAGCCCACCATTTCGCGGGGTTCCCTATGGCTACACCTTC. Translated, it gives CASSPPFRGVPYGYTF.

The rearrangement joins TRBV6-2 or TRBV6-3 to TRBJ2-1, with 7 bases that match TRBD1. The CDR3 is 14 residues long. V shed 2 bases and J 3 bases; nucleotides not matched to a gene: 1. Germline V gene sequence: CDR1 MNHEY, CDR2 SVGEGT. The CDR3 here is CASSYGTDYNEQFF. CDR3 sequence (DNA): TGTGCCAGCAGTTACGGGACAGACTACAATGAGCAGTTCTTC.

With respect to this clone: Other DNA variants within this sample encode the same CDR3. This chain uses TRBV2 with TRBJ1-4; 7 bases align to TRBD1. Germline V lookup: CDR1 SNHLY, CDR2 FYNNEI. This CDR3 has 14 residues. Trimming took 6 bases from V and 3 from J; bases not matched to a gene: 4. As DNA, the CDR3 is TGTGCCAGCAGCCGGGACAGCCCTAATGAAAAACTGTTTTTT. Protein sequence: CASSRDSPNEKLFF. Drawing the rest from reference TRBV2 and TRBJ1-4, the complete variable domain is EPEVTQTPSHQVTQMGQEVILRCVPISNHLYFYWYRQILGQKVEFLVSFYNNEISEKSEIFDDQFSVERPDGSNFTLKIRSTKLEDSAMYFCASSRDSPNEKLFFGSGTQLSVL.

V usage is TRBV5-6 and J usage is TRBJ1-2; 8 bases agree with TRBD1. CDR3 length equals 13 residues. Germline assignment: CDR1 SGHDT and CDR2 YYEEEE. V lost 4 bases to trimming and J lost 4 bases; unmatched junction nucleotides: 3. The CDR3 nucleotides are TGTGCCAGCAGCGGGACAGGAGGCTATGGCTACACCTTC. It encodes CASSGTGGYGYTF. Full variable domain (rest looked up from reference TRBV5-6 and TRBJ1-2): DAGVTQSPTHLIKTRGQQVTLRCSPKSGHDTVSWYQQALGQGPQFIFQYYEEEERQRGNFPDRFSGHQFPNYSSELNVNALLLGDSALYLCASSGTGGYGYTFGSGTRLTVV.

The rearrangement uses TRBV27 and TRBJ1-4, with a tentative D call TRBD1 (5 bases). V lost 5 bases, J lost 0 bases, and 13 bases lay in between. The CDR3 loop spans 16 amino acids. Per the germline V gene, CDR1 is MNHEY and CDR2 is SMNVEV (reference sequence). This CDR3 is CASSQRGLATNEKLFF. CDR3 DNA: TGTGCCAGCAGTCAAAGGGGCCTTGCAACTAATGAAAAACTGTTTTTT.

This clone has a single count. This CDR3 reads CASSLPDRPTNTEAFF. CDR3 sequence (DNA): TGTGCCAGCAGTTTACCGGACAGACCAACGAACACTGAAGCTTTCTTT. The V call is TRBV28, the J call TRBJ1-1; D may be TRBD1 (6 bases). The germline V gene has CDR1 MDHEN and CDR2 SYDVKM. The CDR3 is 16 amino acids. V lost 2 bases and J 1 base, leaving 14 bases between the germline ends.

This chain links TRBV28 with TRBJ2-1; 8 bases are shared with TRBD2. The junction had 4 bases not matched to a gene; V was cut back by 2 bases and J by 1 base. This CDR3 spans 16 amino acids. Looked up from germline, CDR1 is MDHEN and CDR2 is SYDVKM. This CDR3 reads CASSLSVAGSYNEQFF. In DNA, the CDR3 is TGTGCCAGCAGTTTAAGCGTAGCGGGGTCCTACAATGAGCAGTTCTTC.

The genes are TRBV5-1 and TRBJ2-5; TRBD1 aligns across 7 bases. The V gene end was trimmed by 2 bases and the J gene end by 1 base; junction bases not matched to a gene: 2. The length of the CDR3 is 14 residues. Germline-derived CDR1 and CDR2 are SGHRS and YFSETQ. CDR3 DNA sequence: TGCGCCAGCAGCTTTGGGACAGCCCAAGAGACCCAGTACTTC. It is translated as CASSFGTAQETQYF. Based on the CDR3 plus reference TRBV5-1 and TRBJ2-5, the full variable domain is KAGVTQTPRYLIKTRGQQVTLSCSPISGHRSVSWYQQTPGQGLQFLFEYFSETQRNKGNFPGRFSGRQFSNSRSEMNVSTLELGDSALYLCASSFGTAQETQYFGPGTRLLVL.

This rearrangement joins TRBV28 to TRBJ2-7, with 8 bases that match TRBD1. CDR3 size: 13 residues. Germline V gene data show CDR1 as MDHEN and CDR2 as SYDVKM. J gave up 6 bases and V 6 bases, and 7 bases lay outside the gene matches. CDR3 protein: CASRLTGDLEQYF. In DNA, the CDR3 is TGTGCCAGCAGACTGACAGGGGATCTCGAGCAGTACTTC.

This clone was detected once. This chain connects TRBV3-1 (or the pseudogene TRBV3-2) to TRBJ2-5; 13 bases fit TRBD2. The CDR3 is made up of 15 amino acids. In germline, CDR1 is LGHDT, CDR2 YNNKEL (reference sequence). V trimming: 4 bases; J trimming: 4 bases; junction bases outside the gene matches: 3. The CDR3, as DNA: TGTGCCAGCAGCCGGGGACTAGCGGGATTAGAGACCCAGTACTTC. It specifies CASSRGLAGLETQYF.

V usage is TRBV19 and J usage is TRBJ1-4; 11 bases fit TRBD1. The CDR3 contains 15 residues. Trimming at V came to 3 bases and at J to 6 bases, leaving 3 bases not matched to a gene. From germline, CDR1 is LNHDA and CDR2 SQIVND (reference sequence). In DNA, the CDR3 is TGTGCCAGTAGTATGGAGGGACAGGGGGATGAAAAACTGTTTTTT. It codes for CASSMEGQGDEKLFF.